Presented here are 31 T cell receptor beta chains from one specimen sequenced in a study of blood T cell repertoires in COVID-19 (dated by TCRdb to between 2020 and 2021). Library creation used the immunoSEQ multiplex PCR assay. TCRdb holds this immuneACCESS table with in-frame rearrangements only. Some clones are missing; in checked studies, unresolved V genes explain under half, and the rest has no known cause. In all, the sample holds some 250,000 clones, and roughly 88% of those were seen once. The top ten clonotypes cover roughly 0.8% of the sample. The specimen was peripheral blood. The receptor set was obtained from a woman in her twenties or thirties with acute or convalescent COVID-19.

V gene TRBV7-2 combines with J gene TRBJ1-6; perhaps TRBD1 as D (5 bases). The germline gives CDR1 SGHTA, CDR2 FQGNSA. Trimming removed 5 bases at V and 9 bases at J, with 14 bases between. This CDR3 contains 14 residues. The CDR3 DNA reads TGTGCCAGCAGCCTGGGACTCCATACTTCACCCCTCCACTTT. As protein: CASSLGLHTSPLHF.

CDR3 sequence: CASSPASGGVYEQYF. CDR3 nucleotides: TGCGCCAGCAGCCCCGCCTCAGGGGGCGTCTACGAGCAGTACTTC. This chain links TRBV5-1 with TRBJ2-7; 8 bases line up with TRBD1. With 4 bases clipped from V and 3 bases from J, the junction kept 9 bases outside the gene matches. Per the germline V gene, CDR1 is SGHRS and CDR2 is YFSETQ. The CDR3 is 15 amino acids.

V usage is TRBV6-2 or TRBV6-3 and J usage is TRBJ1-2; D is undetermined. The CDR3 is 13 residues long. The germline gives CDR1 MNHEY, CDR2 SVGEGT. Trimming shortened V by 7 bases and J by 7 bases, and 16 bases separated the two germline ends. The CDR3 here is CASTPGPGGGYTF. The DNA of the CDR3 is TGTGCCAGCACCCCCGGCCCTGGCGGTGGCTACACCTTC.

J is TRBJ2-2 and V is TRBV27; 7 nucleotides align to TRBD2. The CDR3 is 17 residues long. V dropped 2 bases and J dropped 1; count of bases not matched to a gene: 7. Germline V CDR1 and CDR2: MNHEY, SMNVEV (reference sequence). The CDR3 region has the DNA TGTGCCAGCAGTTTAGCGGGAGTAATGGGGAACACCGGGGAGCTGTTTTTT. Its protein is CASSLAGVMGNTGELFF.

The rearrangement links TRBV4-2 to TRBJ2-1; 11 bases map to TRBD2. In germline, CDR1 is LGHNA, CDR2 YNFKEQ. With 0 bases clipped from V and 8 bases from J, the junction kept 12 bases outside the gene matches. The CDR3 is 18 amino acids. The CDR3 is CASSQEVQLAGGSHEQFF. CDR3 bases: TGTGCCAGCAGCCAAGAGGTACAGCTAGCGGGAGGTAGCCATGAGCAGTTCTTC.

This sequence joins TRBV9 and TRBJ2-3; 12 positions match TRBD1. With V trimmed by 2 bases and J by 3 bases, 4 bases remained unmatched. The CDR3 extends over 16 amino acids. CDR1 is SGDLS and CDR2 is YYNGEE in the germline V gene. The CDR3 bases are TGTGCCAGCAGCGTCGGGACAGGGGGCAGGACAGATACGCAGTATTTT. Protein: CASSVGTGGRTDTQYF.

The chain recombines TRBV15 with TRBJ2-7; 7 nucleotides line up with TRBD2. Trimming at V came to 0 bases and at J to 2 bases, leaving 4 bases not matched to a gene. This CDR3 spans 15 amino acids. Germline CDR1 and CDR2: LNHNV and YYDKDF (reference sequence). CDR3 loop: CATSRELAQTYEQYF. The CDR3 DNA reads TGTGCCACCAGCAGAGAACTAGCGCAAACCTACGAGCAGTACTTC.

This clone was observed a handful of times. The rearrangement joins TRBV29-1 to TRBJ1-1, with 8 bases that match TRBD1. The CDR3 has 13 amino acids. After removal of 6 bases from V and 7 bases from J, the junction contained 10 bases not matched to a gene. Germline V lookup: CDR1 SQVTM, CDR2 ANQGSEA. The CDR3 nucleotides read TGCAGCGTCGCCTCGACAGGGGAGGGTGAAGCTTTCTTT. Amino acid sequence: CSVASTGEGEAFF.

The chain is built from TRBV6-2 or TRBV6-3 and TRBJ1-1; D gene uncertain. Trimming took off 2 bases at V and 4 bases at J, with 8 bases between the two ends. The CDR3 covers 13 residues. Germline V CDR1 and CDR2: MNHEY, SVGEGT. Here the CDR3 DNA reads TGTGCCAGCAGTTACGGCGGGAGCACTGAAGCTTTCTTT. Amino acid sequence: CASSYGGSTEAFF.

V usage is TRBV29-1 and J usage is TRBJ1-6; tentative D call: TRBD1 (5 bases). The CDR3 is 13 residues long. V was cut by 5 bases and J by 6 bases, with 11 bases left in between. CDR1 and CDR2 from the germline V gene are SQVTM and ANQGSEA. In DNA, the CDR3 is TGCAGCGTTATTGACAGTTTTAATTCACCCCTCCACTTT. Encoded protein: CSVIDSFNSPLHF.

The V gene is TRBV7-2, the J gene TRBJ2-4, with no clear D. V lost 4 bases, J lost 0 bases, and 16 bases lay in between. CDR1 is SGHTA, CDR2 FQGNSA, per germline. The CDR3 sequence is 17 residues long. CDR3 DNA sequence: TGTGCCAGCAGCTCCCGTCACGACTCTTTAGCCAAAAACATTCAGTACTTC. Protein product: CASSSRHDSLAKNIQYF.

J is TRBJ2-5 and V is TRBV9; D is perhaps TRBD1 (5 bases). The V gene lost 4 bases and the J gene lost 5 bases, with 15 bases spanning the gap. The CDR3 consists of 14 residues. Per germline, CDR1 SGDLS and CDR2 YYNGEE. CDR3 nucleotides: TGTGCCAGCAGCCTTGGGCAGGGCCGGGAGACCCAGTACTTC. This codes for CASSLGQGRETQYF.

The CDR3 loop is CASSLFGLAGVLGTGELFF. The CDR3 coding sequence is TGTGCCAGCAGCTTGTTCGGACTAGCGGGAGTCCTTGGCACCGGGGAGCTGTTTTTT. The chain joins TRBV5-6 to TRBJ2-2; the match to TRBD2 covers 13 bases. The length of the CDR3 is 19 residues. With V trimmed by 1 base and J by 4 bases, 10 bases remained unmatched. Germline V gene lookup returns CDR1 SGHDT and CDR2 YYEEEE.

This chain joins TRBV15 and TRBJ1-4, with a possible D match to TRBD1 (5 bases). The CDR3 is 15 amino acids. Germline V gives CDR1 LNHNV, CDR2 YYDKDF (reference sequence). The V and J ends lost 0 bases and 8 bases respectively, with 13 bases between them. This chain's CDR3 is CATSRDGQGAEKLFF. The CDR3 region has the DNA TGTGCCACCAGCAGAGATGGGCAGGGCGCGGAAAAACTGTTTTTT.

This chain uses TRBV6-5 with TRBJ2-7; TRBD1 might be the D (6 bases). This CDR3 spans 16 amino acids. The ends were cut back, 2 bases at V and 0 bases at J, with 14 bases in the middle. Germline V gene data show CDR1 as MNHEY and CDR2 as SVGAGI. CDR3 amino acids: CASSYGARGSSYEQYF. The CDR3 DNA reads as TGTGCCAGCAGTTACGGGGCCAGGGGAAGCTCCTACGAGCAGTACTTC.

The gene calls are TRBV6-2 or TRBV6-3 and TRBJ2-2; 9 bases line up with TRBD1. The CDR3 totals 14 residues. From germline, CDR1 is MNHEY and CDR2 SVGEGT. The trim removed 6 bases at V and 5 bases at J, leaving 4 bases unmatched. CDR3 sequence (DNA): TGTGCCAGCAGCCGGGACAGGGTGACCGGGGAGCTGTTTTTT. It specifies CASSRDRVTGELFF.

On this clone: This same CDR3 is encoded by further DNA sequences in the sample. This sequence joins TRBV12-5 and TRBJ2-7; D uncertain. This CDR3 comprises 13 residues. Germline V gene data show CDR1 as LGHNT and CDR2 as FRNRAP. The V end lost 2 bases, the J end lost 1 base, and 6 bases lay between the germline ends. Here the CDR3 reads CASGLSLSYEQYF. The CDR3 nucleotides are TGTGCTAGTGGTTTGTCCCTTTCCTACGAGCAGTACTTC.

The chain joins TRBV6-2 or TRBV6-3 to TRBJ2-3; perhaps TRBD1 as D (5 bases). V shed 2 bases and J shed 4 bases, with 10 bases lying between them. The CDR3 runs to 14 residues. The germline V gene has CDR1 MNHEY and CDR2 SVGEGT. The CDR3 region is CASSYDSVADTQYF. For the CDR3, the DNA is TGTGCCAGCAGTTACGACAGTGTAGCAGATACGCAGTATTTT.

This sequence joins TRBV6-5 and TRBJ1-1, with 8 bases that match TRBD1. The CDR3 loop spans 13 amino acids. Germline V lookup: CDR1 MNHEY, CDR2 SVGAGI. Trimming cost V 6 bases and J 11 bases; bases outside gene matches: 11. CDR3 sequence (DNA): TGTGCCAGCAGATCCGGGACAGGCATTAAGGCTTTCTTT. This gives the protein CASRSGTGIKAFF.

The chain has TRBV10-1 and TRBJ2-7; a weak D match, TRBD1 (6 bases). Germline V gene sequence: CDR1 WNHNN, CDR2 SYGVQD (reference sequence). This CDR3 has 15 amino acids. The V end lost 0 bases, the J end lost 1 base, and 10 bases lay between the germline ends. For the CDR3, the DNA is TGCGCCAGCAGTGAGTCGGTGACAGGTTCCTACGAGCAGTACTTC. It translates to CASSESVTGSYEQYF.

The chain employs TRBV18 and TRBJ1-1; TRBD1 matches 8 bases. Per the germline V gene, CDR1 is KGHSH and CDR2 is LQKENI. The CDR3 sequence is 16 residues long. The V and J ends lost 1 base and 4 bases, in that order; junction bases with no gene match: 8. CDR3 protein: CASSPLLPGGGTEAFF. CDR3 in DNA: TGTGCCAGCTCACCACTCTTGCCAGGGGGCGGCACTGAAGCTTTCTTT.

The chain recombines TRBV7-2 with TRBJ2-2, with D perhaps TRBD2 (6 bases). Germline assignment: CDR1 SGHTA and CDR2 FQGNSA. With 11 bases removed from V and 5 bases from J, the gap between germline ends came to 15 bases. The CDR3 consists of 13 residues. CDR3 bases: TGTGCCTCAAGGAGGGAGAGGACCGGGGAGCTGTTTTTT. Amino acid sequence: CASRRERTGELFF. The full variable domain, with the rest looked up from reference TRBV7-2 and TRBJ2-2, is GAGVSQSPSNKVTEKGKDVELRCDPISGHTALYWYRQSLGQGLEFLIYFQGNSAPDKSGLPSDRFSAERTGGSVSTLTIQRTQQEDSAVYLCASRRERTGELFFGEGSRLTVL.

The chain carries TRBV21-1 and TRBJ2-7; the D segment call TRBD1 is taken from the table without a DNA check. TRBV21-1 is marked as a pseudogene. The CDR3 totals 11 residues. In DNA, the CDR3 is TGTGCCAGCAGCAGACAGTGCGAGCAGTACTTC. Residues: CASSRQCEQYF.

V gene TRBV29-1 combines with J gene TRBJ1-5; 7 positions agree with TRBD1. Germline V CDR1 and CDR2: SQVTM, ANQGSEA. The CDR3 contains 17 residues. Trimming removed 5 bases from V and 0 bases from J; junction bases left unmatched: 13. CDR3 sequence reads: CSVMETGTYDSNQPQHF. The CDR3, as DNA: TGCAGCGTTATGGAGACAGGGACCTACGATAGCAATCAGCCCCAGCATTTT.

The V call is TRBV19, the J call TRBJ2-1; D possibly corresponds to TRBD2 (6 bases). CDR3 length: 15 amino acids. V was cut by 7 bases and J by 1 base, with 14 bases left in between. The V gene's germline CDR1 is LNHDA and CDR2 SQIVND (reference sequence). The CDR3 region is CASTRDSQSYNEQFF. The CDR3 DNA reads as TGTGCCAGTACCCGGGACTCTCAATCCTACAATGAGCAGTTCTTC.

The V and J genes are TRBV6-5 and TRBJ2-3; D remains ambiguous. The CDR3 has 13 amino acids. The germline V gene encodes CDR1 MNHEY and CDR2 SVGAGI. The V gene lost 10 bases and the J gene lost 3 bases, with 14 bases spanning the gap. This CDR3 is CATNYLGTDTQYF. CDR3 nucleotides: TGTGCCACCAACTACCTCGGTACAGATACGCAGTATTTT.

This clone is a singleton in its sample. V gene TRBV11-3 combines with J gene TRBJ2-1; 11 nucleotides align to TRBD2. The CDR3 loop spans 18 amino acids. V gave up 1 base and J gave up 5 bases; unmatched junction bases: 10. Germline V gene lookup returns CDR1 SGHNT and CDR2 YENEEA. The CDR3 sequence is CASSLGGDRGLADNEQFF. CDR3 DNA sequence: TGTGCCAGCAGCTTAGGGGGTGACAGGGGACTAGCGGACAATGAGCAGTTCTTC.

J is TRBJ1-2 and V is TRBV2; D is perhaps TRBD1 (6 bases). Germline V gene lookup returns CDR1 SNHLY and CDR2 FYNNEI. CDR3 size: 13 residues. V dropped 6 bases and J dropped 7 bases, with 15 bases sitting between them. The CDR3 nucleotides read TGTGCCAGCAGGTTACAGGGTTTACGTGGCTACACCTTC. It yields the protein CASRLQGLRGYTF.

The chain couples TRBV5-1 to TRBJ2-7, with TRBD1 identical over 7 bases. Per germline, CDR1 SGHRS and CDR2 YFSETQ. The V and J ends lost 5 bases and 2 bases, in that order; junction bases with no gene match: 10. The CDR3 runs to 15 residues. CDR3 loop: CASRPQTGTAYEQYF. Here the CDR3 DNA reads TGCGCCAGCAGACCCCAGACAGGGACGGCCTACGAGCAGTACTTC.

The sample holds one count of this clone. The gene calls are TRBV5-4 and TRBJ1-1; no clear D. The germline V gene encodes CDR1 SGHNT and CDR2 YYREEE (reference sequence). V gave up 4 bases and J gave up 4 bases, with 8 bases separating them. CDR3 length: 12 residues. CDR3 sequence reads: CASSGSSTEAFF. The CDR3 region has the DNA TGTGCCAGCAGCGGGAGCAGCACTGAAGCTTTCTTT.

The chain joins TRBV7-9 to TRBJ2-5; TRBD1 matches at 8 bases. CDR1 is SEHNR and CDR2 is FQNEAQ in the germline V gene (reference sequence). The junction had 10 bases not matched to a gene; V was cut back by 5 bases and J by 2 bases. The CDR3 is made up of 16 amino acids. CDR3 sequence: CASSLIRDRRQETQYF. In DNA form, the CDR3 reads TGTGCCAGCAGCCTCATCCGGGACAGGCGGCAAGAGACCCAGTACTTC.